This TCR beta chain came from a study of blood T cell repertoires in COVID-19 (dated by TCRdb to about 2020). Context from the whole study: Samples covering the acute and convalescent phases of COVID-19 were provided by collaborators in the United States, Italy and Spain. The material from the prospective study consisted of cDNA or gDNA derived from T cells, B-cell-depleted T cells, or PBMCs. Subjects who had been exposed to COVID-19, were actively infected with it, or had recovered from it provided the deeply sampled blood TCRbeta repertoires that made up the dataset. The repertoires were made available in a free public database intended to serve as a resource for research on the immune response to SARS-CoV-2. The samples were drawn from the first 160 participants of the ongoing ImmuneRACE study and from 950 to 1,500 subjects provided by 6 global collaborators. A de-identified subject ID, COVID-19 status, age in years and sex were almost always included in the sample metadata. HLA class I and class II types, where available, came from metadata supplied by the sample provider rather than from assay-based typing. Results the study describes overall, beyond this receptor: The amount of clinical and demographic metadata varied by source and participant and was provided uncurated.

Whole blood was collected in K2EDTA tubes by collaborating institutions according to the institutions' own protocols. For TCRbeta analysis, collaborators shipped samples as frozen whole blood, isolated PBMCs, or DNA extracted from either of those sample types. Looking up the germline V gene yields CDR1 LGHNA and CDR2 YSLEER. Including cysteine and phenylalanine, the CDR3 has 17 amino acids. CDR3 DNA is the only sequence kept; it has 51 bases, read in frame from the first base. V is pruned by 0 bases and J by 4 bases, leaving 11 bases of the junction without a gene match. The immunoSEQ Assay, a bias-controlled multiplex PCR, was used to amplify TCRbeta CDR3 regions from genomic DNA. In the source study's methods: Nucleated cell counts per sample were estimated from amplification of reference gene primers within the assay. To quantify the absolute abundance of each unique TCRbeta CDR3 rearrangement, sequence reads were collapsed and filtered. For each sample, productive Simpson clonality was calculated as the square root of Simpson's diversity index over productive rearrangements. TCRdb provides this immuneACCESS table in a form limited to in-frame rearrangements. Some clones are lacking; in checked studies, under half of them reflect an unresolved V gene, and why the rest are absent is not known. For V, J and clone size, that table is used; D and trimming come from the DNA. In all, the sample holds about 170,000 clones, and roughly nine tenths of those were seen once. The top ten constitute 0.53% of the sample.

This clone was picked up a small number of times. Its antigen is unknown. Per-base quality was not reported, and no clone a single base away is much larger than it. The rearrangement combines TRBV4-3 with TRBJ1-1; 7 bases in between match TRBD1. This clonotype originated in a man aged 50 or older with acute or convalescent COVID-19. Sequencing used peripheral blood. This receptor has the CDR3 CASSQDLGPTGITEAFF. The DNA is as follows: TGCGCCAGCAGCCAAGATCTCGGTCCGACAGGGATCACTGAAGCTTTCTTT.